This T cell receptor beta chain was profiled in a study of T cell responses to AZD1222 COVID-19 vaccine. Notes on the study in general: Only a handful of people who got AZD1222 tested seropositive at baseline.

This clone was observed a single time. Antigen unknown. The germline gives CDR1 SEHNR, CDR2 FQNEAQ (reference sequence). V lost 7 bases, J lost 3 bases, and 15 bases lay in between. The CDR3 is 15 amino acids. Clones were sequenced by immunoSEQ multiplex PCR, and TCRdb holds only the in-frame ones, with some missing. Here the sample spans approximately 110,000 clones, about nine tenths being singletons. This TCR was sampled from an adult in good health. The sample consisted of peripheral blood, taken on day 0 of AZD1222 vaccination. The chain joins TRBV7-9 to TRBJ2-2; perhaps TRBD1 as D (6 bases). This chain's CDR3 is CASTFPKGDTGELFF. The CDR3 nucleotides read TGTGCCAGCACCTTTCCAAAGGGGGACACCGGGGAGCTGTTTTTT.